One and the same sample provided the 10 T cell receptor beta chains below, sequenced in a study of T cells in Graves' hyperthyroidism and ophthalmopathy. Template material for amplifying TCR beta CDR3 regions consisted of RNA transcripts. The study used the HTBI primer set for a first-round RT-PCR of the TCR CDR3. TCRdb re-derived calls from the multiplex PCR reads in MiXCR, one entry per CDR3 protein. The sample shows fewer than 350,000 distinct CDR3 sequences, over 15% of them seen only once. What was sequenced was blood. The receptors derive from a woman between 35 and 50 years old with Graves' ophthalmopathy.

There are a few counts of this clonotype. The chain links TRBV12-3 or TRBV12-4 to TRBJ1-1; the match to TRBD1 covers 7 bases. The CDR3 covers 13 residues. The V and J ends lost 7 bases and 10 bases, in that order; junction bases with no gene match: 12. CDR3 coding DNA: TGTGCCAGCACCTCGGTCGAGGGGGCGCGAGCTTTCTTT. The encoded protein is CASTSVEGARAFF.

The chain carries TRBV5-1 and TRBJ1-1; TRBD1 matches at 10 bases. Per the germline V gene, CDR1 is SGHRS and CDR2 is YFSETQ. Trimming removed 4 bases from V and 6 bases from J; junction bases left unmatched: 12. CDR3 size: 16 residues. The CDR3 DNA follows: TGCGCCAGCAGCCCGATTGGAGTTGGACAGGGGGCTGAAGCTTTCTTT. The encoded protein is CASSPIGVGQGAEAFF. Full variable domain (rest looked up from reference TRBV5-1 and TRBJ1-1): KAGVTQTPRYLIKTRGQQVTLSCSPISGHRSVSWYQQTPGQGLQFLFEYFSETQRNKGNFPGRFSGRQFSNSRSEMNVSTLELGDSALYLCASSPIGVGQGAEAFFGQGTRLTVV.

This clonotype occurred many times. The J gene is TRBJ2-7, the V gene TRBV30, with 12 bases fitting TRBD2. V lost 1 base to trimming and J lost 3 bases; unmatched junction nucleotides: 1. CDR3 length: 14 residues. Germline V gives CDR1 GTSNPN, CDR2 SVGIG (reference sequence). In DNA form, the CDR3 reads TGTGCCTGGAGTGGACTAGCGGGAGTCTACGAGCAGTACTTC. Its translation is CAWSGLAGVYEQYF.

This clonotype was picked up many times. The V gene is TRBV20-1, the J gene TRBJ2-5; the match to TRBD1 covers 8 bases. CDR1 is DFQATT and CDR2 is SNEGSKA in the germline V gene (reference sequence). V was pared by 7 bases and J by 5 bases, with 15 bases of the junction left unmatched. CDR3 length equals 15 residues. CDR3 in amino acids: CSVQTGQGFVETQYF. The CDR3 coding sequence is TGCAGTGTCCAGACAGGACAGGGATTTGTTGAGACCCAGTACTTC.

This clonotype was counted ten times or more. A much bigger clone sits one base away, suggesting this may be a read error. This chain links TRBV20-1 with TRBJ2-5, with 10 nucleotides matching TRBD1. This CDR3 spans 15 amino acids. Germline V gene lookup returns CDR1 DFQATT and CDR2 SNEGSKA (reference sequence). For the CDR3, the DNA is TGCGGTGCTAACCCGAGACAGGGGGCGGGGGAGACCCAGTACTTC. Encoded protein: CGANPRQGAGETQYF.

This clonotype has ten or more counts. The chain carries TRBV10-3 and TRBJ2-7, with D perhaps assigned TRBD1 or TRBD2 (5 bases each). CDR1 is ENHRY and CDR2 is SYGVKD in the germline V gene. Trimming cost V 3 bases and J 3 bases, with 15 bases left between them. The CDR3 is 15 residues long. Here the CDR3 DNA reads TGTGCCATCAGTGAAATAAGAAGCGGACACTACGAGCAGTACTTC. This sequence encodes CAISEIRSGHYEQYF.

A word on this clonotype: The junction and the germline gene differ at one end; a read error may be behind it. The chain couples TRBV6-1 to TRBJ2-5, with D unresolved. The CDR3 runs 14 residues. Germline V CDR1 and CDR2: MNHNS, SASEGT. CDR3 DNA sequence: TGTGCCAGCAGCGAAGTAGGTTCCCAAGAGACCCAGTACTTC. Translating it yields CASSEVGSQETQYF.

This chain connects TRBV6-5 to TRBJ2-7; 7 positions match TRBD1. The CDR3 totals 13 residues. V shed 6 bases and J 9 bases; nucleotides not matched to a gene: 11. Germline V CDR1 and CDR2: MNHEY, SVGAGI. The CDR3 protein is CASRKGTETPQYF. For the CDR3, the DNA is TGTGCCAGCAGAAAAGGGACAGAGACCCCGCAGTACTTC.

The V and J genes are TRBV28 and TRBJ1-5; no clear D. CDR3 length equals 16 residues. The V and J ends lost 2 bases and 5 bases respectively, with 16 bases between them. Germline CDR1 is MDHEN and CDR2 is SYDVKM. The CDR3 here is CASSLLPNRGDQPQHF. The CDR3 coding sequence is TGTGCCAGCAGTTTACTCCCCAACAGAGGCGATCAGCCCCAGCATTTT.

This clonotype was found many times. This chain joins TRBV6-5 and TRBJ1-5; weak D call: TRBD1 (5 bases). This CDR3 region has 16 residues. Germline V CDR1 and CDR2: MNHEY, SVGAGI. Trimming left V 3 bases short and J 2 bases short, with 14 bases between. The CDR3 region is CASSYSTGPGNQPQHF. The CDR3 DNA is TGTGCCAGCAGTTATAGTACAGGACCTGGCAATCAGCCCCAGCATTTT.